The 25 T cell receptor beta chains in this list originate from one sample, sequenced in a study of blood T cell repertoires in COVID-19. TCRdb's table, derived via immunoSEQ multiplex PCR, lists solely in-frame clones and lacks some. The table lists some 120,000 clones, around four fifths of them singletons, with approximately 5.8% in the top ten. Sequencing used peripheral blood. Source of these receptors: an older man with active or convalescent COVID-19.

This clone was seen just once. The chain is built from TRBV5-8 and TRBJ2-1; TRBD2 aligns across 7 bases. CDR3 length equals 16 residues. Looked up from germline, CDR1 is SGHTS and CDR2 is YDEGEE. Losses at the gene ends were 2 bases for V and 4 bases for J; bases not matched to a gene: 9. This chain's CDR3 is CASSFWGGGLYNEQFF. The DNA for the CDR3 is TGTGCCAGCAGCTTTTGGGGCGGGGGTCTTTACAATGAGCAGTTCTTC.

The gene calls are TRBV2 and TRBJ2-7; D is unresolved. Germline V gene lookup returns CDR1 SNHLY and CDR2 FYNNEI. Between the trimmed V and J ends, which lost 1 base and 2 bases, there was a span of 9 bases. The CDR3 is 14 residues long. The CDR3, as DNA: TGTGCCAGCAGTGAAGTGGGCTGGCCCTACGAGCAGTACTTC. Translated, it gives CASSEVGWPYEQYF. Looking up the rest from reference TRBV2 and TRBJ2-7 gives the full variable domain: EPEVTQTPSHQVTQMGQEVILRCVPISNHLYFYWYRQILGQKVEFLVSFYNNEISEKSEIFDDQFSVERPDGSNFTLKIRSTKLEDSAMYFCASSEVGWPYEQYFGPGTRLTVT.

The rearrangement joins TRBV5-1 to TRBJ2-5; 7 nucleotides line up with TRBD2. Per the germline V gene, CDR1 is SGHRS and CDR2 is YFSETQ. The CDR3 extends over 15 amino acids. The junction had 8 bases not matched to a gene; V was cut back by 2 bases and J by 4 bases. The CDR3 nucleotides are TGCGCCAGCAGCTTTACGGACGGGAGGCGAGAGACCCAGTACTTC. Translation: CASSFTDGRRETQYF.

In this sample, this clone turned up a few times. CDR3 sequence (DNA): TGTGCCAGCAGCTCGCGCGAGAGCTCCTACGAGCAGTACTTC. The encoded protein is CASSSRESSYEQYF. The J gene is TRBJ2-7, the V gene TRBV5-5, with no clear D. V was shortened by 3 bases and J by 0 bases, with 10 bases between the two germline ends. The CDR3 extends over 14 amino acids. CDR1 and CDR2 from the germline V gene are SGHKS and YYEKEE (reference sequence). Filled out from reference TRBV5-5 and TRBJ2-7, the complete variable domain reads DAGVTQSPTHLIKTRGQQVTLRCSPISGHKSVSWYQQVLGQGPQFIFQYYEKEERGRGNFPDRFSARQFPNYSSELNVNALLLGDSALYLCASSSRESSYEQYFGPGTRLTVT.

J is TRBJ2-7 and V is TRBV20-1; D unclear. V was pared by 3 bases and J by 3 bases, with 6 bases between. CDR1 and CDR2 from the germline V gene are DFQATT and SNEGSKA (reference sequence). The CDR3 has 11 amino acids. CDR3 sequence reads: CSASAGYEQYF. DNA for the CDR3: TGCAGTGCTAGTGCCGGCTACGAGCAGTACTTC.

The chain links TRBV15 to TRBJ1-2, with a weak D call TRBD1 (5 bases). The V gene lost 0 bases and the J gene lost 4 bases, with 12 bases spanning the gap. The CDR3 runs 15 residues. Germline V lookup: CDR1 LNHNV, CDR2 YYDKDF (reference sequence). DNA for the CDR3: TGTGCCACCAGCAGAGATAAAGGGGCCCTCTATGGCTACACCTTC. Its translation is CATSRDKGALYGYTF.

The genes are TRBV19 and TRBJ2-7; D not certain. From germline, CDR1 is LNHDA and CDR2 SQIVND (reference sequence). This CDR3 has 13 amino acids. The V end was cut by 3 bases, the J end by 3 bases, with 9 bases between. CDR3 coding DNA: TGTGCCAGTAGTATTACTCCTAACTACGAGCAGTACTTC. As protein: CASSITPNYEQYF.

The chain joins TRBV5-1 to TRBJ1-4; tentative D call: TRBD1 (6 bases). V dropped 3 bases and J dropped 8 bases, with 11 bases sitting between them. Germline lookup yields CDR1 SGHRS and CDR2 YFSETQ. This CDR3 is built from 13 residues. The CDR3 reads CASSSGHDEKLFF. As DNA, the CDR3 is TGCGCCAGCAGCTCGGGACACGACGAAAAACTGTTTTTT.

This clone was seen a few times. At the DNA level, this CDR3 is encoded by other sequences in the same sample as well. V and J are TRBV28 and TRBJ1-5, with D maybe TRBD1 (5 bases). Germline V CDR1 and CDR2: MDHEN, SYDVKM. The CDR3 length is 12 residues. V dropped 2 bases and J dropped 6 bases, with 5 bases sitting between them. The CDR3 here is CASSLRGQPQHF. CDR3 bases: TGTGCCAGCAGTTTAAGGGGTCAGCCCCAGCATTTT.

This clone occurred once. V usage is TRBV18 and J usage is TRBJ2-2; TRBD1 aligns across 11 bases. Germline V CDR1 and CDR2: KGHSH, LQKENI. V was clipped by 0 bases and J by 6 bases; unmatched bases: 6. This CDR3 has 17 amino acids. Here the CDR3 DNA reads TGTGCCAGCTCACCACCGAACCCGGGACAGGGGGCCGGGGAGCTGTTTTTT. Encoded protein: CASSPPNPGQGAGELFF.

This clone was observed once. In DNA, the CDR3 is TGCGCCAGCAGCGCACCGGGACAAACATCCTATGGCTACACCTTC. Protein sequence: CASSAPGQTSYGYTF. The chain employs TRBV5-1 and TRBJ1-2, with a weak D call TRBD1 (6 bases). The CDR3 has 15 amino acids. V lost 4 bases and J lost 4, with 17 bases in between. Germline CDR1 SGHRS, CDR2 YFSETQ.

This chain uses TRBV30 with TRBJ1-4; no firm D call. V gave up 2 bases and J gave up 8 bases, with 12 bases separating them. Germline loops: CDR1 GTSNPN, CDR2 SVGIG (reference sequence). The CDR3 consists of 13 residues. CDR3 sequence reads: CAWSNRREEKLFF. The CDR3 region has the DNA TGTGCCTGGAGTAATAGACGGGAGGAAAAACTGTTTTTT. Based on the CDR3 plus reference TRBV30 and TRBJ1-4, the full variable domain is SQTIHQWPATLVQPVGSPLSLECTVEGTSNPNLYWYRQAAGRGLQLLFYSVGIGQISSEVPQNLSASRPQDRQFILSSKKLLLSDSGFYLCAWSNRREEKLFFGSGTQLSVL.

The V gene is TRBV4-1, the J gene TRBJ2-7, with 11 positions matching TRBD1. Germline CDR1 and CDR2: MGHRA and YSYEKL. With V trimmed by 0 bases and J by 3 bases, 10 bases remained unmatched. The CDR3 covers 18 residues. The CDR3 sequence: CASSQEGGSGTGGYEQYF. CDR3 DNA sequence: TGCGCCAGCAGCCAAGAAGGTGGAAGTGGGACAGGGGGCTACGAGCAGTACTTC.

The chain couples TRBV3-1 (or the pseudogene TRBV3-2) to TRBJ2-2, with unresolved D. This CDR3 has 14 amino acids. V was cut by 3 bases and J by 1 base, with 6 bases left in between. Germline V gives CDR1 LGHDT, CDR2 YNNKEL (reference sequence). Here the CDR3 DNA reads TGTGCCAGCAGCCAGGTACAGAACACCGGGGAGCTGTTTTTT. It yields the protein CASSQVQNTGELFF.

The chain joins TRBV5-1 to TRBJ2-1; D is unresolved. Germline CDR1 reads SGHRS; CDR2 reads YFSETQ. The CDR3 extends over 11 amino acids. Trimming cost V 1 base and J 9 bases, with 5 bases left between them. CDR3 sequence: CASSLTGEQFF. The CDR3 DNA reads TGCGCCAGCAGCTTGACTGGTGAGCAGTTCTTC.

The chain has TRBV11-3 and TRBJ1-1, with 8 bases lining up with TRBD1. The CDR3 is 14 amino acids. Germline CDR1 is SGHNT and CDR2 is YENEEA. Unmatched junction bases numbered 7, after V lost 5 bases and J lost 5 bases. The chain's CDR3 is CASSATGGRTEAFF. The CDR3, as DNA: TGTGCCAGCAGCGCCACAGGGGGTCGGACTGAAGCTTTCTTT.

The DNA of the CDR3 is TGTGCCAGCAGCTTGGGGGGACAGACCGGGGAGCTGTTTTTT. Translation: CASSLGGQTGELFF. This chain connects TRBV5-4 to TRBJ2-2; 7 nucleotides agree with TRBD1. CDR3 size: 14 residues. Germline V gene lookup returns CDR1 SGHNT and CDR2 YYREEE (reference sequence). The V and J ends lost 0 bases and 5 bases, in that order; junction bases with no gene match: 1.

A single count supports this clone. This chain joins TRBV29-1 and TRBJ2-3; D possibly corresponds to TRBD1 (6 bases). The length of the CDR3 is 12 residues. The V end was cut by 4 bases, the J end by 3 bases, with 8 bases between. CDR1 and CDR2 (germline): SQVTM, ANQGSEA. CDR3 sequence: CSVGRGTDTQYF. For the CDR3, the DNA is TGCAGCGTTGGCAGGGGAACAGATACGCAGTATTTT.

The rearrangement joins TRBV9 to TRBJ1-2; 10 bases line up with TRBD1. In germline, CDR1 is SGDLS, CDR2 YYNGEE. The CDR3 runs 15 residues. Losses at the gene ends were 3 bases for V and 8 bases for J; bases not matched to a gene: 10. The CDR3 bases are TGTGCCAGCAGCGAAACCCCGGGACAGGGGTTCGGCTACACCTTC. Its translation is CASSETPGQGFGYTF.

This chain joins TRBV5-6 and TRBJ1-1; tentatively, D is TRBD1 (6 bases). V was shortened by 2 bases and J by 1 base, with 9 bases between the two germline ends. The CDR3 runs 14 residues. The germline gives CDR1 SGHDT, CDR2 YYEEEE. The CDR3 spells CASSFSDRNTEAFF. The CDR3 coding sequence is TGTGCCAGCAGCTTTTCGGACAGGAACACTGAAGCTTTCTTT.

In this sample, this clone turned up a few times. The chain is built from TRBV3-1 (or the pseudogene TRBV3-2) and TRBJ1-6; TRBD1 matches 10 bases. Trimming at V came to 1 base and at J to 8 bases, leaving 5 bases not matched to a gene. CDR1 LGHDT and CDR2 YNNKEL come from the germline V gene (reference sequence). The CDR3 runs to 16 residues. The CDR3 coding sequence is TGTGCCAGCAGCCAAGCGTGGGACAGGGGAGATTCACCCCTCCACTTT. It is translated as CASSQAWDRGDSPLHF.

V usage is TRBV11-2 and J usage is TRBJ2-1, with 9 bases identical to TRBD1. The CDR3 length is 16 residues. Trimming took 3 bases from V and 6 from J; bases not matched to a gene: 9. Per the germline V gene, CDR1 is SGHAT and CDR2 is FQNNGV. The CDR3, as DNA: TGTGCCAGCAGCTTTGCCGGGACAGGGCTGGGCAATGAGCAGTTCTTC. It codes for CASSFAGTGLGNEQFF.

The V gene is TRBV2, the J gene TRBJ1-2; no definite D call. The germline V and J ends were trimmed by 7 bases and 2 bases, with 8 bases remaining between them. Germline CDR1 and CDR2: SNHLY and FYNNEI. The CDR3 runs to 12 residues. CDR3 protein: CASIGGNYGYTF. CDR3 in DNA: TGTGCCAGCATAGGAGGGAACTATGGCTACACCTTC.

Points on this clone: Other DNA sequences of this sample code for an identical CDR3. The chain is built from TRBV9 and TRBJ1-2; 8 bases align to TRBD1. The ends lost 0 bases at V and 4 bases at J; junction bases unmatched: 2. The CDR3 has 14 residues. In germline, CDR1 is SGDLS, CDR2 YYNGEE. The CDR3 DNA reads TGTGCCAGCAGCGTAGGACAGGGGACCTATGGCTACACCTTC. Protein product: CASSVGQGTYGYTF.

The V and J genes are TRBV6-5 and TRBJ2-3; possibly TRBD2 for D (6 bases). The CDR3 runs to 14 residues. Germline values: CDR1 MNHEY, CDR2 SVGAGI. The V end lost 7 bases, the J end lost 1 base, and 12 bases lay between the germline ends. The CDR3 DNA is TGTGCCAGCACCTCCCCGGGGGGCACAGATACGCAGTATTTT. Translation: CASTSPGGTDTQYF.